This T cell receptor beta chain emerged from a study of identical twins. The V and J ends lost 7 bases and 7 bases respectively, with 14 bases between them. The CDR3 spans 14 residues. CDR1 is LNHDA, CDR2 SQIVND, per germline (reference sequence). TCRdb itself ran the 5' RACE reads through MiXCR, one entry per CDR3 protein. The data show about 730,000 distinct CDR3 sequences, approximately 21% seen once. This sample also belongs to another study, concerning T cells expressing NK-cell markers. That publication notes: For a handful of donors, these clonotypes were likewise the leading ones in the CD3+CD56-NKG2C+ fraction.

This sequence originates from a woman younger than 30 in good health. Sequencing was carried out using PBMCs. The chain links TRBV19 to TRBJ1-6; D is unresolved. The CDR3 loop is CASTPDGRNSPLHF. CDR3 sequence (DNA): TGTGCCAGTACCCCGGACGGAAGAAATTCACCCCTCCACTTT.